These T cell receptor beta chains were read from a single sample in a study of T cell changes during pregnancy in multiple sclerosis. Clones were read by immunoSEQ multiplex PCR, and TCRdb kept only the in-frame ones, dropping some. The data show 50,000 to 60,000 clones, 85% to 90% seen once. Sample: CD4+ T cells from peripheral blood mononuclear cells, taken in the first trimester of pregnancy. These receptor sequences come from a female donor with multiple sclerosis, enrolled in a pregnancy study. CDR3s include the opening cysteine and the closing phenylalanine or tryptophan. D genes are given only for firm matches. The listing skips clone size in some rows; elsewhere it reads once, few, many or a size class.

>TRBV5-1|.|once|TRBJ1-4
TGCGCCAGCAGCTTTCAGGGGAGGGAAGAAGAAAAACTGTTTTTT
CASSFQGREEEKLFF
>TRBV28|TRBD1|.|TRBJ1-2
TGTGCCAGCCGACAGGGGGACTATGGCTACACCTTC
CASRQGDYGYTF
>TRBV4-1|TRBD2|once|TRBJ2-5
TGCGCCAGCAGCCAAATAGCGGGGGGCCGGTACCAAGAGACCCAGTACTTC
CASSQIAGGRYQETQYF
>TRBV5-1|TRBD1|.|TRBJ1-1
TGCGCCAGCAGCTTAAGGACAGGGGTCGGATCTGAAGCTTTCTTT
CASSLRTGVGSEAFF
>TRBV30|.|.|TRBJ1-2
TGTGCCTGGAGTAAGGGGTATGGCTACACCTTC
CAWSKGYGYTF
>TRBV5-4|TRBD1|once|TRBJ1-2
TGTGCCAGCAGCCCCTCCGACAGGGGGCTATTAAGCTACACCTTC
CASSPSDRGLLSYTF
>TRBV5-6|.|.|TRBJ2-5
TGTGCCAGCAGCTCCCGAGAGACCCAGTACTTC
CASSSRETQYF
>TRBV5-1|TRBD2|.|TRBJ2-2
TGCGCCAGCAGCTTGAGTTTAGCGGGAGGGAACACCGGGGAGCTGTTTTTT
CASSLSLAGGNTGELFF
>TRBV6-6|TRBD1|.|TRBJ1-1
TGTGCCAGCAGGATCCCGACAGGGGGCTCTGAAGCTTTCTTT
CASRIPTGGSEAFF
>TRBV4-1|.|.|TRBJ2-3
TGCGCCAGCAGCCTTAGCCAGGGGCCGCCTAGCACAGATACGCAGTATTTT
CASSLSQGPPSTDTQYF
>TRBV7-9|.|.|TRBJ2-3
TGTGCCAGCAGCTTAGCGAGTACCGATACGCAGTATTTT
CASSLASTDTQYF
>TRBV19|TRBD1|once|TRBJ1-2
TGTGCCAGTAGTGGATGGGACAGGGTTGGCTACACCTTC
CASSGWDRVGYTF
>TRBV19|.|.|TRBJ2-3
TGTGCCAGTAGTATCAAGCATACGCAGTATTTT
CASSIKHTQYF
>TRBV19|TRBD1|.|TRBJ1-2
TGTGCCAGTAGTTCTTCCGGGACAGGGGGCCTCTATGGCTACACCTTC
CASSSSGTGGLYGYTF
>TRBV30|TRBD1|few|TRBJ1-1
TGTGCCTGGAGGTACAGGGGAGACACTGAAGCTTTCTTT
CAWRYRGDTEAFF
>TRBV19|.|.|TRBJ1-1
TGTGCCAGTAGTATAACGGGATCGAACACTGAAGCTTTCTTT
CASSITGSNTEAFF
>TRBV9|TRBD2|.|TRBJ2-2
TGTGCCAGCAGCGTAGGTGGGAGGGGCTCCGGGGAGCTGTTTTTT
CASSVGGRGSGELFF
>TRBV18|.|.|TRBJ1-5
TGTGCCAGCTCACCACGGGGGGGAGACAATCAGCCCCAGCATTTT
CASSPRGGDNQPQHF
>TRBV7-2|TRBD2|.|TRBJ2-1
TGTGCCAGCAGCTCTAGCGGGAGGGGCTACAATGAGCAGTTCTTC
CASSSSGRGYNEQFF
>TRBV11-2|.|.|TRBJ2-7
TGTGCCAGCAGCCCTCAAGGGGGGGGATGGCAGTACTTC
CASSPQGGGWQYF
>TRBV7-8|.|.|TRBJ2-7
TGTGCCAGCAGCTTATCCAGAATCGCAATGAGGGAGCAGTACTTC
CASSLSRIAMREQYF
>TRBV5-1|TRBD1|few|TRBJ2-7
TGCGCCAGCAGCCGGGGGGCGGTGTGGACAGGGGTGTACGAGCAGTACTTC
CASSRGAVWTGVYEQYF
>TRBV27|.|.|TRBJ2-3
TGTGCCAGTAATAGCGATCGCACAGATACGCAGTATTTT
CASNSDRTDTQYF
>TRBV19|TRBD2|.|TRBJ2-1
TGTGCCAGTAGGGGGGGGACTAGCGGGAGGGGAGCGCAGTTCTTC
CASRGGTSGRGAQFF
>TRBV7-9|.|.|TRBJ1-2
TGTGCCAGCAGCTTAGAAGGACAGTTCTATGGCTACACCTTC
CASSLEGQFYGYTF
>TRBV9|TRBD2|.|TRBJ2-1
TGTGCCAGCAGCGTAGCCGGGGGGGTGTATTCGGGCAATGAGCAGTTCTTC
CASSVAGGVYSGNEQFF
>TRBV19|.|.|TRBJ1-2
TGTGCGTGTAGAATGGCAGGGGCCAGTGGCTACACCTTC
CACRMAGASGYTF
>TRBV2|.|.|TRBJ1-4
TGTGCCAGCAGCCCCCTGCAGGGAGGTGAAAAACTGTTTTTT
CASSPLQGGEKLFF
>TRBV27|TRBD1|.|TRBJ1-1
TGTGCCAGCTATAGGACAGGGGAGGAAGCTGAAGCTTTCTTT
CASYRTGEEAEAFF
>TRBV19|.|.|TRBJ2-1
TGTGCCAGTAGTCTGTCGGCAGGGACAACGAATGAGCAGTTCTTC
CASSLSAGTTNEQFF
>TRBV5-4|.|.|TRBJ2-7
TGTGCCAGCAGCTTGGATGCGGTAAGCCGGCCCTACGAGCAGTACTTC
CASSLDAVSRPYEQYF
>TRBV5-1|TRBD1|.|TRBJ2-7
TGCGCCAGCAGCTCTAGCAGCGGACAGGGGTACGAGCAGTACTTC
CASSSSSGQGYEQYF
>TRBV5-1|TRBD2|once|TRBJ2-7
TGCGCCAGCAGCTTGGCTAGCGGAGGTACCTACGAGCAGTACTTC
CASSLASGGTYEQYF
>TRBV28|.|.|TRBJ1-3
TGTGCCAGCAGTTTACCAGGGCTTCTGGGAAACACCATATATTTT
CASSLPGLLGNTIYF
>TRBV4-3|.|few|TRBJ1-2
TGCGCCAGCAGCCAAGATGAGAGGCGAAGGGGCTACACCTTC
CASSQDERRRGYTF
>TRBV20-1|.|.|TRBJ2-3
TGCAGTGCTACGACAGATACGCAGTATTTT
CSATTDTQYF
>TRBV30|.|.|TRBJ1-2
TGTGCCTGGAGTCAGACAACTAACTATGGCTACACCTTC
CAWSQTTNYGYTF
>TRBV7-2|.|.|TRBJ2-3
TGTGCCAGCAGGTCTGGCACAGATACGCAGTATTTT
CASRSGTDTQYF
>TRBV19|.|.|TRBJ1-5
TGTGCCAGTAGCCAAGGACAGAGCAATCAGCCCCAGCATTTT
CASSQGQSNQPQHF
>TRBV28|TRBD1|.|TRBJ1-2
TGTGCCAGCAGCTCCGGACAGGGGAGAACCTATGGCTACACCTTC
CASSSGQGRTYGYTF
>TRBV6-5|TRBD1|.|TRBJ1-2
TGTGCCAGCAACGGGGACAGGGGGCGATATGGCTACACCTTC
CASNGDRGRYGYTF
>TRBV7-6|.|.|TRBJ2-2
TGTGCCAGCAGACCTAGTTTTACCGGGGAGCTGTTTTTT
CASRPSFTGELFF
>TRBV30|.|.|TRBJ2-6
TGTGCCTGGAGTGTAGGGGGTAGTGGGGCCAACGTCCTGACTTTC
CAWSVGGSGANVLTF
>TRBV5-1|TRBD2|.|TRBJ2-3
TGCGCCAGCAGCTTGAGTCTAGCGGGAGTAGGAGGGGATACGCAGTATTTT
CASSLSLAGVGGDTQYF
>TRBV19|.|.|TRBJ1-1
TGTGCCAGTAGTATGGGGGGAAGAAGGATTACGACTGAAGCTTTCTTT
CASSMGGRRITTEAFF
>TRBV5-5|TRBD1|.|TRBJ2-7
TGTGCCAGCAGCTTGGTCGGGACAGGGATCTACGAGCAGTACTTC
CASSLVGTGIYEQYF
>TRBV29-1|.|once|TRBJ2-5
TGCAGCGTTGAGAGGAATTGGGGCGAAGAGACCCAGTACTTC
CSVERNWGEETQYF
>TRBV6-6|.|.|TRBJ1-5
TGTGCCAGCAGCCACAGGGAATATCAGCCCCAGCATTTT
CASSHREYQPQHF
>TRBV28|.|few|TRBJ1-5
TGTGCCAGCAGTTTTCACTCCGACAGGCAGCCCCAGCATTTT
CASSFHSDRQPQHF
>TRBV6-5|.|.|TRBJ1-6
TGTGCCAGTGCCCCGAGGACGGGAAAGGGCTCACCCCTCCACTTT
CASAPRTGKGSPLHF